This paragraph covers one TCR beta chain sequence. The data derive from a study of neoadjuvant anti-PD-1 for oral cavity cancer. The protocol was immunoSEQ multiplex PCR, while the TCRdb copy is restricted to in-frame clones and leaves out a portion. The data contain about 15,000 clones, 65% to 75% of them singletons. The CDR3 loop spans 12 amino acids. The germline gives CDR1 GTSNPN, CDR2 SVGIG (reference sequence). Trimming cost V 0 bases and J 0 bases, with 3 bases left between them. This specimen consisted of PBMCs, obtained before nivolumab (anti-PD-1) treatment. The chain joins TRBV30 to TRBJ2-7; D is unclear. The TCR was taken from a person aged 35 to 85 with oral cavity squamous cell carcinoma. CDR3 protein: CAWSVSSYEQYF. CDR3 nucleotides: TGTGCCTGGAGTGTAAGCTCCTACGAGCAGTACTTC.